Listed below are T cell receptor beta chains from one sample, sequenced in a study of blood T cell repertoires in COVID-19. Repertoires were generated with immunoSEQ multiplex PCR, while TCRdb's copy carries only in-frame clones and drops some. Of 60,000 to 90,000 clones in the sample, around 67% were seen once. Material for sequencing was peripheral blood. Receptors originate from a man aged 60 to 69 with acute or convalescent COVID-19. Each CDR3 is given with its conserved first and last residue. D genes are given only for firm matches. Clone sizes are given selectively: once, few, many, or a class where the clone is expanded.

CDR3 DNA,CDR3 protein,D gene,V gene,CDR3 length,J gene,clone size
TGCGCCAGCAGCCGACAGGGGGGAGGGCCTTACGAGCAGTACTTC,CASSRQGGGPYEQYF,TRBD1,TRBV5-1,15,TRBJ2-7,.
TGTGCCAGCAGTGCCCAAAGCGTTGGTGAGCAGTTCTTC,CASSAQSVGEQFF,.,TRBV6-4,13,TRBJ2-1,.
TGCGCCAGCAGCTTGGGCCCCACAGCTAGCACAGATACGCAGTATTTT,CASSLGPTASTDTQYF,.,TRBV5-1,16,TRBJ2-3,.
TGCGCCAGCAGCTACCGGACAGGAACCTTCTATGGCTACACCTTC,CASSYRTGTFYGYTF,TRBD1,TRBV4-1,15,TRBJ1-2,.
TGTGCCACCACACGACAGTGGGGTGAAAAACTGTTTTTT,CATTRQWGEKLFF,.,TRBV2,13,TRBJ1-4,few
TGTGCCTGGAGGCCCACCGGGACAGGGGTCCAAGAGACCCAGTACTTC,CAWRPTGTGVQETQYF,TRBD1,TRBV30,16,TRBJ2-5,.
TGCAGCACCTACGGGACAGGGAGCGGCGAGACCCAGTACTTC,CSTYGTGSGETQYF,TRBD1,TRBV29-1,14,TRBJ2-5,.
TGTGCCAGTAGGAAGAGTTTTGGGACTTCAGACACCGGGGAGCTGTTTTTT,CASRKSFGTSDTGELFF,.,TRBV19,17,TRBJ2-2,few
TGCAGCGTCAGGTCGTACCAAGAGACCCAGTACTTC,CSVRSYQETQYF,.,TRBV29-1,12,TRBJ2-5,few
TGTGCCAGCAGCCTGGGCGGGCCAGATACGCAGTATTTT,CASSLGGPDTQYF,.,TRBV11-3,13,TRBJ2-3,.
TGTGCCAGCAGTTTGGGCGACACCGGGGAGCTGTTTTTT,CASSLGDTGELFF,.,TRBV12-3/TRBV12-4,13,TRBJ2-2,.
TGTGCCAGCACCGGGACAGCTGGAAACACCATATATTTT,CASTGTAGNTIYF,TRBD1,TRBV6-5,13,TRBJ1-3,.
TGTGCCAGCAGTGAACAGCGGGAGGGGTACGAGCAGTACTTC,CASSEQREGYEQYF,TRBD2,TRBV2,14,TRBJ2-7,.
TGTGCCAGCTCACCGCGACAGGGAAATTCACCCCTCCACTTT,CASSPRQGNSPLHF,TRBD1,TRBV18,14,TRBJ1-6,.
TGTGCCAGCAGCCTGGACAGGGGAACAGATACGCAGTATTTT,CASSLDRGTDTQYF,TRBD1,TRBV6-5,14,TRBJ2-3,.
TGTGCCAGCAGTCAACTCCGAGAGACCCAGTACTTC,CASSQLRETQYF,.,TRBV6-2/TRBV6-3,12,TRBJ2-5,.
TGTGCCACCAGTGATTTCTACGGGGTAGCCTCTAGCTCCTACAATGAGCAGTTCTTC,CATSDFYGVASSSYNEQFF,.,TRBV24-1,19,TRBJ2-1,.
TGTGCCAGCAGCGAGGATATGAACACTGAAGCTTTCTTT,CASSEDMNTEAFF,.,TRBV11-3,13,TRBJ1-1,few
TGTGCCAGCAGTGACAGGGGGACCGGGGAGCTGTTTTTT,CASSDRGTGELFF,TRBD1,TRBV6-1,13,TRBJ2-2,.
TGTGCCAGCAGTTTATGGACTAGCGGGGCTAGCACAGATACGCAGTATTTT,CASSLWTSGASTDTQYF,TRBD2,TRBV28,17,TRBJ2-3,.
TGCGCCAGCAGCTTGCTAGCGGGAGCCCCCCGCACCGGGGAGCTGTTTTTT,CASSLLAGAPRTGELFF,TRBD2,TRBV5-1,17,TRBJ2-2,.
TGTGCCAGCAGCTTAGAGCGCAATCAGCCCCAGCATTTT,CASSLERNQPQHF,.,TRBV7-3,13,TRBJ1-5,.
TGTGCCAGCAGCCCACAGGGAAATGAAAAACTGTTTTTT,CASSPQGNEKLFF,.,TRBV3-1/TRBV3-2,13,TRBJ1-4,once
TGTGCCAGCAGCAGGACAGGGGGTGAGACCCAGTACTTC,CASSRTGGETQYF,TRBD1,TRBV7-3,13,TRBJ2-5,.